This T cell receptor beta chain is drawn from a study of T-cell reconstitution after alpha-beta-depleted transplantation in children. This clonotype was seen many times. Antigen unknown. Findings and limits, study-wide: T-cell counts and diversity were attributed mostly to newly produced T cells one year after transplant. Several hundred expanded graft clones reportedly supplied alpha-beta T cells about two months after transplant.

The CDR3 contains 11 residues. Germline CDR1 and CDR2: SGHDT and YYEEEE. V shed 3 bases and J shed 6 bases, with 5 bases lying between them. Unique molecular identifiers were incorporated during preparation of the TCRbeta library. TCRdb ran MiXCR on the PCR reads and lists one entry per CDR3 protein. The data show about 290,000 distinct CDR3 sequences, roughly a tenth seen once. The chain is built from TRBV5-6 and TRBJ2-3; D ambiguous. Here the sequenced sample was PBMCs, taken before TCRalphabeta/CD19-depleted stem cell transplant. The TCR sequence derives from a boy under three years old with acute myeloid leukemia, due to receive a stem cell transplant. The CDR3 reads CASSSSDTQYF. Here the CDR3 DNA reads TGTGCCAGCAGCTCATCGGATACGCAGTATTTT.